Each of the 27 T cell receptor beta chains below was sequenced from the same sample in a study of shared clonotypes between healthy human individuals. Assay used: immunoSEQ multiplex PCR; TCRdb lists only in-frame clones, some missing. The sample includes about 870,000 clones, about 92% of them seen just once. Cells designated naive CD8 were CD45RO-negative and were positively selected for CCR7, with terminally differentiated effector memory CD45RA+ cells excluded. The sample comprised naive CD8+ T cells sorted from blood. The source of these receptors is a man under 40 in good health.

The chain couples TRBV28 to TRBJ2-7, with 9 bases aligning to TRBD2. Germline V gene data show CDR1 as MDHEN and CDR2 as SYDVKM. The CDR3 loop spans 14 amino acids. J gave up 4 bases and V 3 bases, and 4 bases lay outside the gene matches. In DNA form, the CDR3 reads TGTGCCAGCAGTTTTGCGGGAGGGCTGTACGAGCAGTACTTC. Translating gives CASSFAGGLYEQYF.

A remark on this clone: Germline and junction disagree at one end, which may indicate a read error. The chain recombines TRBV7-9 with TRBJ1-5; D remains unclear. The CDR3 covers 15 residues. From germline, CDR1 is SEHNR and CDR2 FQNEAQ (reference sequence). The CDR3 nucleotides read TGCGCCAGCAGCCAAGAAAGGAAATTTGATCAGCCCCAGCATTTT. Encoded protein: CASSQERKFDQPQHF.

The chain is built from TRBV29-1 and TRBJ2-7; either TRBD1 or TRBD2 may fit D (5 bases each). The CDR3 contains 13 residues. Germline-derived CDR1 and CDR2 are SQVTM and ANQGSEA. With 4 bases removed from V and 2 bases from J, the gap between germline ends came to 12 bases. The CDR3 loop is CSVGGEGPYEQYF. CDR3 DNA: TGCAGCGTTGGAGGGGAAGGACCCTACGAGCAGTACTTC.

J is TRBJ2-7 and V is TRBV7-2, with 8 nucleotides matching TRBD1. Looked up from germline, CDR1 is SGHTA and CDR2 is FQGNSA. Trimming took 9 bases from V and 5 from J; bases not matched to a gene: 9. This CDR3 region has 13 residues. Here the CDR3 DNA reads TGTGCCAGTCGACAGGGGAACCAGGACGAGCAGTACTTC. Protein sequence: CASRQGNQDEQYF.

The V call is TRBV27, the J call TRBJ1-2, with 7 bases fitting TRBD1. The CDR3 has 17 amino acids. Germline assignment: CDR1 MNHEY and CDR2 SMNVEV (reference sequence). Trimming removed 2 bases from V and 5 bases from J; junction bases left unmatched: 14. CDR3 in DNA: TGTGCCAGCAGTTTAGTCGCGAAATCGGGACAGTTGTATGGCTACACCTTC. It yields the protein CASSLVAKSGQLYGYTF.

The chain employs TRBV27 and TRBJ1-5; D possibly corresponds to TRBD1 (5 bases). CDR3 length: 14 amino acids. In germline, CDR1 is MNHEY, CDR2 SMNVEV (reference sequence). Trimming took off 3 bases at V and 2 bases at J, with 8 bases between the two ends. DNA of the CDR3: TGTGCCAGCAGTTTCGTAGGGGGCAATCAGCCCCAGCATTTT. Its protein product is CASSFVGGNQPQHF.

This clone appeared many times. J is TRBJ2-1 and V is TRBV7-8, with D uncertain. CDR1 SGHVS and CDR2 FQNEAQ come from the germline V gene. V was shortened by 2 bases and J by 3 bases, with 5 bases between the two germline ends. This CDR3 region has 13 residues. CDR3: CASSLMVYNEQFF. In nucleotides, the CDR3 is TGTGCCAGCAGCTTAATGGTCTACAATGAGCAGTTCTTC.

The chain couples TRBV27 to TRBJ2-5; TRBD2 matches 8 bases. V trimming: 4 bases; J trimming: 5 bases; junction bases outside the gene matches: 9. The germline CDR1 and CDR2 sequences are MNHEY and SMNVEV (reference sequence). The CDR3 is made up of 15 amino acids. Here the CDR3 reads CASSSSGTSGETQYF. In DNA, the CDR3 is TGTGCCAGCAGTTCTTCCGGGACTAGTGGCGAGACCCAGTACTTC.

The V call is TRBV19, the J call TRBJ2-3, with D maybe TRBD1 (6 bases). CDR1 and CDR2 (germline): LNHDA, SQIVND (reference sequence). The CDR3 is 15 amino acids. Trimming pared 3 bases from V and 0 bases from J, leaving 10 bases between. The CDR3, as DNA: TGTGCCAGTAGTATTTCCGGACAGAGCACAGATACGCAGTATTTT. Its protein is CASSISGQSTDTQYF.

The chain recombines TRBV5-3 with TRBJ1-1; D call uncertain. TRBV5-3 is labeled an ORF, and its function is uncertain. This CDR3 comprises 11 residues. V lost 4 bases to trimming and J lost 6 bases, with 7 bases between them. The CDR3 spells CARSRAAEAFF. The CDR3 region has the DNA TGTGCCAGAAGCCGCGCGGCTGAAGCTTTCTTT.

This chain joins TRBV13 and TRBJ2-6; D possibly corresponds to TRBD2 (6 bases). Trimming cost V 1 base and J 4 bases, with 20 bases left between them. Germline V gene data show CDR1 as PRHDT and CDR2 as FYEKMQ (reference sequence). The CDR3 is 19 residues long. The CDR3 DNA sequence: TGTGCCAGCAGCTTAGTTTTGGAGGGCCGACAATCCGGGGCCAACGTCCTGACTTTC. It is translated as CASSLVLEGRQSGANVLTF.

V gene TRBV13 combines with J gene TRBJ2-1; TRBD1 is a possible D gene (6 bases). The CDR3 consists of 15 residues. Germline V gene data show CDR1 as PRHDT and CDR2 as FYEKMQ (reference sequence). Trimming took 0 bases from V and 6 from J, leaving 12 bases between them. CDR3 nucleotide sequence: TGTGCCAGCAGCTTAGGACAGGGTAGTGCCAATGAGCAGTTCTTC. Translating it yields CASSLGQGSANEQFF.

The chain has TRBV27 and TRBJ1-1, with D maybe TRBD1 (5 bases). CDR3 length equals 11 residues. Germline V gene sequence: CDR1 MNHEY, CDR2 SMNVEV (reference sequence). Trimming shortened V by 7 bases and J by 4 bases, and 7 bases separated the two germline ends. The CDR3 DNA follows: TGTGCCAGCATGGGGGGCACTGAAGCTTTCTTT. This sequence encodes CASMGGTEAFF.

The rearrangement joins TRBV5-8 to TRBJ1-3; D is uncertain. The CDR3 is made up of 16 amino acids. Trimming left V 0 bases short and J 0 bases short, with 10 bases between. Germline-derived CDR1 and CDR2 are SGHTS and YDEGEE. The CDR3 nucleotides are TGTGCCAGCAGCTTGGGGTTTGCGAGCTCTGGAAACACCATATATTTT. Its protein is CASSLGFASSGNTIYF.

The rearrangement links TRBV5-6 to TRBJ2-5; D call uncertain. Germline CDR1 and CDR2: SGHDT and YYEEEE. V lost 2 bases and J 6 bases, leaving 17 bases between the germline ends. The CDR3 spans 15 residues. The CDR3 region has the DNA TGTGCCAGCAGCTTTCAATACCGGGTAGGAAAGACCCAGTACTTC. Protein sequence: CASSFQYRVGKTQYF. Supplemented by reference TRBV5-6 and TRBJ2-5, the full variable domain reads DAGVTQSPTHLIKTRGQQVTLRCSPKSGHDTVSWYQQALGQGPQFIFQYYEEEERQRGNFPDRFSGHQFPNYSSELNVNALLLGDSALYLCASSFQYRVGKTQYFGPGTRLLVL.

The V and J genes are TRBV9 and TRBJ2-7; D possibly uses TRBD1 or TRBD2 (5 bases each). V shed 0 bases and J shed 2 bases, with 21 bases lying between them. The CDR3 loop spans 18 amino acids. The germline gives CDR1 SGDLS, CDR2 YYNGEE. For the CDR3, the DNA is TGTGCCAGCAGCGTAGCCCCAGCCCCCGGGACGGACCCCTACGAGCAGTACTTC. Amino acid sequence: CASSVAPAPGTDPYEQYF.

A note on this clone: This sample includes further DNA sequences coding for the same CDR3. The chain uses TRBV28 and TRBJ2-3; 9 positions match TRBD2. Germline V gives CDR1 MDHEN, CDR2 SYDVKM. Trimming took 3 bases from V and 3 from J; bases not matched to a gene: 1. The CDR3 sequence is 14 residues long. The DNA of the CDR3 is TGTGCCAGCAGTTTCCTAGCGGGGACAGATACGCAGTATTTT. Its translation is CASSFLAGTDTQYF.

This rearrangement joins TRBV4-1 to TRBJ1-5, with a tentative D call TRBD1 (5 bases). Trimming shortened V by 8 bases and J by 4 bases, and 15 bases separated the two germline ends. CDR3 length: 14 residues. Germline CDR1 MGHRA, CDR2 YSYEKL. CDR3 DNA: TGCGCCAGCCGGGGGGACGGAACGAATCAGCCCCAGCATTTT. As protein: CASRGDGTNQPQHF.

The chain links TRBV7-9 to TRBJ2-1; 7 bases are a match to TRBD2. The junction had 9 bases not matched to a gene; V was cut back by 4 bases and J by 0 bases. From germline, CDR1 is SEHNR and CDR2 FQNEAQ (reference sequence). The CDR3 loop spans 17 amino acids. CDR3 residues: CASSSLLSGNSYNEQFF. For the CDR3, the DNA is TGTGCCAGCAGCTCCCTACTAAGCGGGAACTCCTACAATGAGCAGTTCTTC.

The chain carries TRBV4-1 and TRBJ2-7; perhaps TRBD2 as D (5 bases). The CDR3 has 16 residues. Germline values: CDR1 MGHRA, CDR2 YSYEKL. V was pared by 0 bases and J by 2 bases, with 14 bases between. This CDR3 reads CASSQDRDTYPYEQYF. The DNA for the CDR3 is TGCGCCAGCAGCCAAGATCGGGATACATATCCCTACGAGCAGTACTTC.

The V and J genes are TRBV6-5 and TRBJ2-7; TRBD2 matches 11 bases. The CDR3 contains 15 residues. In germline, CDR1 is MNHEY, CDR2 SVGAGI. V shed 5 bases and J 2 bases; nucleotides not matched to a gene: 5. CDR3 DNA: TGTGCCAGCAGTGGACTAGCGGGCCGCGCCTACGAGCAGTACTTC. It is translated as CASSGLAGRAYEQYF.

This chain connects TRBV7-9 to TRBJ1-3; D gene ambiguous. Germline loops: CDR1 SEHNR, CDR2 FQNEAQ (reference sequence). Trimming removed 0 bases from V and 2 bases from J, with 2 bases in between. This CDR3 is 13 amino acids long. CDR3 sequence reads: CASSLAPGNTIYF. The DNA for the CDR3 is TGTGCCAGCAGCTTAGCCCCTGGAAACACCATATATTTT.

The V and J genes are TRBV5-4 and TRBJ2-3, with D possibly TRBD2 on 6 matching bases. Germline V gives CDR1 SGHNT, CDR2 YYREEE (reference sequence). The CDR3 runs to 16 residues. With 0 bases removed from V and 4 bases from J, the gap between germline ends came to 15 bases. The CDR3 protein is CASSLAIRGGADTQYF. The CDR3 nucleotides read TGTGCCAGCAGCTTGGCCATCCGGGGAGGCGCAGATACGCAGTATTTT.

The V call is TRBV9, the J call TRBJ2-2; TRBD1 agrees at 8 bases. With V trimmed by 0 bases and J by 6 bases, 4 bases remained unmatched. The CDR3 runs to 15 residues. Germline CDR1 reads SGDLS; CDR2 reads YYNGEE. The CDR3 DNA reads TGTGCCAGCAGCGTAGGGCAGGGGGCTCCCGGGGAGCTGTTTTTT. Translated, it gives CASSVGQGAPGELFF.

The rearrangement uses TRBV7-9 and TRBJ1-1; D call uncertain. The CDR3 totals 12 residues. Germline V gene sequence: CDR1 SEHNR, CDR2 FQNEAQ (reference sequence). The V end lost 5 bases, the J end lost 0 bases, and 4 bases lay between the germline ends. The CDR3 DNA follows: TGTGCCAGCAGCCCGATGAACACTGAAGCTTTCTTT. Amino acid sequence: CASSPMNTEAFF. Complete variable domain (other parts from reference TRBV7-9 and TRBJ1-1): DTGVSQNPRHKITKRGQNVTFRCDPISEHNRLYWYRQTLGQGPEFLTYFQNEAQLEKSRLLSDRFSAERPKGSFSTLEIQRTEQGDSAMYLCASSPMNTEAFFGQGTRLTVV.

The V and J genes are TRBV27 and TRBJ2-7, with 11 positions matching TRBD2. V was pared by 6 bases and J by 2 bases, with 6 bases of the junction left unmatched. Germline V gene data show CDR1 as MNHEY and CDR2 as SMNVEV (reference sequence). The CDR3 totals 15 residues. The CDR3 sequence is CASRYGLAGAYEQYF. The CDR3 DNA follows: TGTGCCAGCAGATACGGACTAGCGGGTGCCTACGAGCAGTACTTC.

J is TRBJ1-4 and V is TRBV11-3; D ambiguous. V lost 5 bases and J 2 bases, leaving 18 bases between the germline ends. Germline V gene data show CDR1 as SGHNT and CDR2 as YENEEA. The CDR3 totals 17 residues. As DNA, the CDR3 is TGTGCCAGCAGCGAAGGGCGGTACACGGGGACTAATGAAAAACTGTTTTTT. It yields the protein CASSEGRYTGTNEKLFF.